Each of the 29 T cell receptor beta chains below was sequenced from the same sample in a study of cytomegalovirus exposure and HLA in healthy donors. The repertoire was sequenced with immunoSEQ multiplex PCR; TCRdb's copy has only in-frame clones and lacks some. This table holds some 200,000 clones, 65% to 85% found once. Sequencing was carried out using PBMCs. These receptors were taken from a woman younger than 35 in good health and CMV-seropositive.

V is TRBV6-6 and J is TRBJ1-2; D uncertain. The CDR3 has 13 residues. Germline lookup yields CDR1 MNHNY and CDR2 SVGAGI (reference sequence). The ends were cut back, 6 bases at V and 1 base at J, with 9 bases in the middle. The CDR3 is CASRDTDNYGYTF. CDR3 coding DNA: TGTGCCAGCAGAGATACAGATAACTATGGCTACACCTTC.

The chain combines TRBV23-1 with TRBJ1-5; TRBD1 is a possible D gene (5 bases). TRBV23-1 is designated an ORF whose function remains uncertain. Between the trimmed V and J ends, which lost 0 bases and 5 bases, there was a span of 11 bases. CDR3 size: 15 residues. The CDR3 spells CASSQSDKFYQPQHF. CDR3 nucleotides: TGCGCCAGCAGTCAATCGGACAAGTTTTATCAGCCCCAGCATTTT.

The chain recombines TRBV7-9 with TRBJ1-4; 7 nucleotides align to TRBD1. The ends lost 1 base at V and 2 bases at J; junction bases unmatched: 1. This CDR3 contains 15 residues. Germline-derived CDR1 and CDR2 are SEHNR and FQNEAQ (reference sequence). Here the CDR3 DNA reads TGTGCCAGCAGCTTAGAGACAGGGACTAATGAAAAACTGTTTTTT. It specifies CASSLETGTNEKLFF.

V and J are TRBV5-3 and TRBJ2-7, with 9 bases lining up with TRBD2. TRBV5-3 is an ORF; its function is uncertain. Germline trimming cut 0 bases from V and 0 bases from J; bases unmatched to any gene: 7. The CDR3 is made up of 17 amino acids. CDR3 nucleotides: TGTGCCAGAAGCTTGGGTCTAGCGGGGAGAAGCTCCTACGAGCAGTACTTC. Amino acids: CARSLGLAGRSSYEQYF.

The CDR3 loop is CASSLQGSSLYNEQFF. Written as DNA, the CDR3 is TGTGCCAGCAGCTTACAAGGCTCTAGCCTCTACAATGAGCAGTTCTTC. The V gene is TRBV7-3, the J gene TRBJ2-1; perhaps TRBD2 as D (5 bases). The germline CDR1 and CDR2 sequences are SGHTA and FQGTGA. V was shortened by 2 bases and J by 3 bases, with 14 bases between the two germline ends. The length of the CDR3 is 16 residues.

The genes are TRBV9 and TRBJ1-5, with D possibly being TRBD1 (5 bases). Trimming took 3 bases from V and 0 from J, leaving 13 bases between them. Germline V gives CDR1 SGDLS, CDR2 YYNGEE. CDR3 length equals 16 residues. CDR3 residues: CASSAGGPHSNQPQHF. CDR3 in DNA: TGTGCCAGCAGCGCGGGGGGACCCCATAGCAATCAGCCCCAGCATTTT.

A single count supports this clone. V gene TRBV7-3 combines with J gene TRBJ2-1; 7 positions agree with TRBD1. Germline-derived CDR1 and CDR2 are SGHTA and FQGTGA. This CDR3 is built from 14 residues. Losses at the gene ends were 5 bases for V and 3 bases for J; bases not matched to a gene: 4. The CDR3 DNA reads TGTGCCAGCAGCATTGGGACAGACTACAATGAGCAGTTCTTC. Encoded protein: CASSIGTDYNEQFF.

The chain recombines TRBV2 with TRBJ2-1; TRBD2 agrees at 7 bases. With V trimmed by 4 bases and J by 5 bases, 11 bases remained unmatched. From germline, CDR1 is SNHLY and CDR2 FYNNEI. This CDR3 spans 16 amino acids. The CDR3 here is CASSGSGGRFDNEQFF. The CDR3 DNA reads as TGTGCCAGCAGTGGCTCGGGGGGTCGGTTTGACAATGAGCAGTTCTTC.

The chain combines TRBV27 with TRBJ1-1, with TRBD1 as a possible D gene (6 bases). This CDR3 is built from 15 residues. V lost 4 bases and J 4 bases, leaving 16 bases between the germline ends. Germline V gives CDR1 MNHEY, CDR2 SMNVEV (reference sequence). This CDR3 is CASSSGQGGSTEAFF. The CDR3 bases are TGTGCCAGCAGTTCGGGCCAAGGGGGTTCCACTGAAGCTTTCTTT.

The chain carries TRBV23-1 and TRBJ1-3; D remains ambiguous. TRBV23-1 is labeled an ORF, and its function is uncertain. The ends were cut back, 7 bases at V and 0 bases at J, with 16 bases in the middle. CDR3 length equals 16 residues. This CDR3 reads CASIPREESSGNTIYF. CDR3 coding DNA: TGCGCCAGCATCCCACGGGAGGAGTCCTCTGGAAACACCATATATTTT.

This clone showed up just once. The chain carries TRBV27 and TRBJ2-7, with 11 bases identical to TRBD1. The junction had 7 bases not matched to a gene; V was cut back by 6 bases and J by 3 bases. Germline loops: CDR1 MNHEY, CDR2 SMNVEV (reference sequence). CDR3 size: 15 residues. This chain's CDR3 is CASSRLGTGGYEQYF. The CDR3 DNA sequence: TGTGCCAGCAGCCGCCTCGGGACAGGGGGCTACGAGCAGTACTTC.

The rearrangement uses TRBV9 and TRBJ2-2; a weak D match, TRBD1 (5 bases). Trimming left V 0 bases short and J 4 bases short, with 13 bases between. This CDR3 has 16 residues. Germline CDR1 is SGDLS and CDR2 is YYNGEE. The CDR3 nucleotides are TGTGCCAGCAGCGTAGGGGCAGGGCACGGCACCGGGGAGCTGTTTTTT. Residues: CASSVGAGHGTGELFF. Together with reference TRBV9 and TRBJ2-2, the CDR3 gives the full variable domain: DSGVTQTPKHLITATGQRVTLRCSPRSGDLSVYWYQQSLDQGLQFLIQYYNGEERAKGNILERFSAQQFPDLHSELNLSSLELGDSALYFCASSVGAGHGTGELFFGEGSRLTVL.

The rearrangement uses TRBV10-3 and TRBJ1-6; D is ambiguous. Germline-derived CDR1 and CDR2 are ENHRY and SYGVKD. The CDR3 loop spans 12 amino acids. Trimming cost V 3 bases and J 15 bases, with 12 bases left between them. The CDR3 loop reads CAISEPKERLHF. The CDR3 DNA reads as TGTGCCATCAGTGAACCAAAGGAGCGCCTCCACTTT.

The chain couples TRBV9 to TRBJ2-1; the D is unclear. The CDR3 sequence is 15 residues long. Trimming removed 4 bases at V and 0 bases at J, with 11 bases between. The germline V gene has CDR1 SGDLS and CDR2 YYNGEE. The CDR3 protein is CASSPTFSSYNEQFF. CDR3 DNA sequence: TGTGCCAGCAGCCCAACCTTCAGCTCCTACAATGAGCAGTTCTTC. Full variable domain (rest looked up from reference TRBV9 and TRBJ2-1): DSGVTQTPKHLITATGQRVTLRCSPRSGDLSVYWYQQSLDQGLQFLIQYYNGEERAKGNILERFSAQQFPDLHSELNLSSLELGDSALYFCASSPTFSSYNEQFFGPGTRLTVL.

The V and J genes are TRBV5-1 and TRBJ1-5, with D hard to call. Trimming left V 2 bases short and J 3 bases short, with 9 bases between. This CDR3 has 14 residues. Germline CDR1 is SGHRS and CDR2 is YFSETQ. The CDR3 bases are TGCGCCAGCAGCTTTGGAGGAAACAATCAGCCCCAGCATTTT. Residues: CASSFGGNNQPQHF. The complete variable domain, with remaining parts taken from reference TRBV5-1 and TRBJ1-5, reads KAGVTQTPRYLIKTRGQQVTLSCSPISGHRSVSWYQQTPGQGLQFLFEYFSETQRNKGNFPGRFSGRQFSNSRSEMNVSTLELGDSALYLCASSFGGNNQPQHFGDGTRLSIL.

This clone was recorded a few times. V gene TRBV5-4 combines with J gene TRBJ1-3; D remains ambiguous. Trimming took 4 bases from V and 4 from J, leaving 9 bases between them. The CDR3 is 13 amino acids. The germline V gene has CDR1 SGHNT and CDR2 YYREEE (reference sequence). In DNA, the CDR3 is TGTGCCAGCAGCCTCCGGTCCGGAAACACCATATATTTT. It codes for CASSLRSGNTIYF.

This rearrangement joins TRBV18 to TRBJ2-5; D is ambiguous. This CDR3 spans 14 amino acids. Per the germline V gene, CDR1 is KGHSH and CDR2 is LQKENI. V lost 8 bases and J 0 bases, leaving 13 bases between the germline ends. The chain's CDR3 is CASPRWADQETQYF. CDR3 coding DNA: TGTGCCAGCCCCCGGTGGGCTGACCAAGAGACCCAGTACTTC.

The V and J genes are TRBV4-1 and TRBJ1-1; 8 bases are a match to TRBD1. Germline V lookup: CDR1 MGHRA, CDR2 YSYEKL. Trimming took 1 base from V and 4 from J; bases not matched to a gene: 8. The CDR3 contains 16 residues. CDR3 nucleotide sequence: TGCGCCAGCAGCCAAGGACCGACCAGGGGGCCCACTGAAGCTTTCTTT. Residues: CASSQGPTRGPTEAFF.

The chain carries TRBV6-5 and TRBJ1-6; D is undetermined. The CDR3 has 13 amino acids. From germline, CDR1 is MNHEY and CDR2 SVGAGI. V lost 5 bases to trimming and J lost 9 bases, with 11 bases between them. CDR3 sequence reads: CASSDMASSPLHF. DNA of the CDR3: TGTGCCAGCAGTGATATGGCCTCTTCACCCCTCCACTTT.

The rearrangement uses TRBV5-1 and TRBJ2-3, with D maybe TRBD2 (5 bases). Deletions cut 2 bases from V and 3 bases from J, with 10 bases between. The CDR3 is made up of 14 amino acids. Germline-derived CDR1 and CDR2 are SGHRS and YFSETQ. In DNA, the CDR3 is TGCGCCAGCAGCTTTGGTAGGGAGACAGATACGCAGTATTTT. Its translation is CASSFGRETDTQYF.

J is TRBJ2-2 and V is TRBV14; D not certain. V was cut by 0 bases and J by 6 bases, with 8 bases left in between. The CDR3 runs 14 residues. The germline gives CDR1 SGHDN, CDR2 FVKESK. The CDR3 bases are TGTGCCAGCAGCCAAGATCTTCTCCCCGGGGAGCTGTTTTTT. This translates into CASSQDLLPGELFF. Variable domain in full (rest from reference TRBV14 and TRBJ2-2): EAGVTQFPSHSVIEKGQTVTLRCDPISGHDNLYWYRRVMGKEIKFLLHFVKESKQDESGMPNNRFLAERTGGTYSTLKVQPAELEDSGVYFCASSQDLLPGELFFGEGSRLTVL.

The CDR3 DNA is TGTGCCAGCAGCTTCCCCGGACATAATACGCAGTATTTT. This codes for CASSFPGHNTQYF. The rearrangement uses TRBV7-3 and TRBJ2-3, with D perhaps matching TRBD1 (5 bases). This CDR3 is 13 amino acids long. V was clipped by 3 bases and J by 7 bases, with 11 bases between them. Germline V gene data show CDR1 as SGHTA and CDR2 as FQGTGA.

CDR3 coding DNA: TGCAGCGCCACCCTCGAGCGGGTTCAGTTCTTC. The encoded protein is CSATLERVQFF. The chain employs TRBV29-1 and TRBJ2-1, with D possibly matching TRBD2 (6 bases). Trimming removed 7 bases from V and 13 bases from J, with 17 bases in between. Germline lookup yields CDR1 SQVTM and CDR2 ANQGSEA. The CDR3 spans 11 residues.

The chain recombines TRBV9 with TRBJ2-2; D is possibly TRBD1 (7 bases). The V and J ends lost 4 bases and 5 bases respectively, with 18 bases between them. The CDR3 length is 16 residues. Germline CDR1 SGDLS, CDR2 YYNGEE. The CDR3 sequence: CASSPRQGGVTGELFF. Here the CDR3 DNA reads TGTGCCAGCAGCCCTAGACAGGGAGGAGTAACCGGGGAGCTGTTTTTT.

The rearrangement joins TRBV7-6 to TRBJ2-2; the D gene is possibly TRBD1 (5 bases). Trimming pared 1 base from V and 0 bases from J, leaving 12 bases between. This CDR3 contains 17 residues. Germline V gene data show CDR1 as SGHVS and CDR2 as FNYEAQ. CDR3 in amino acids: CASSLGPRRANTGELFF. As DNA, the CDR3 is TGTGCCAGCAGCTTAGGTCCCCGCAGGGCGAACACCGGGGAGCTGTTTTTT.

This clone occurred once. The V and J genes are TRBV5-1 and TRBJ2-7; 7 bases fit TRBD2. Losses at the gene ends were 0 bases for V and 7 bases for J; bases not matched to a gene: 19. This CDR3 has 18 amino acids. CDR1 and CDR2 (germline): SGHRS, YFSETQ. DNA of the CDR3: TGCGCCAGCAGCTTGGCTCCCCATACCGGGACTATTATCGCTGAGCAGTACTTC. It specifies CASSLAPHTGTIIAEQYF.

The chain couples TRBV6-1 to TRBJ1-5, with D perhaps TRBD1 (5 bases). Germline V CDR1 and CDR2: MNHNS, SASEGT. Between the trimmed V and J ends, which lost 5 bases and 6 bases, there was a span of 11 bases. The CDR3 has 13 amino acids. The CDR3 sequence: CASSRPDTQPQHF. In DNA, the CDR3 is TGTGCCAGCAGTCGCCCGGACACTCAGCCCCAGCATTTT.

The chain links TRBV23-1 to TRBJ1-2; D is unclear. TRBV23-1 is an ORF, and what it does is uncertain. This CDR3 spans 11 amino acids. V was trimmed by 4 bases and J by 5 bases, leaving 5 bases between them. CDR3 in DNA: TGCGCCAGCAGTCCAGAATATGGCTACACCTTC. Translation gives CASSPEYGYTF.

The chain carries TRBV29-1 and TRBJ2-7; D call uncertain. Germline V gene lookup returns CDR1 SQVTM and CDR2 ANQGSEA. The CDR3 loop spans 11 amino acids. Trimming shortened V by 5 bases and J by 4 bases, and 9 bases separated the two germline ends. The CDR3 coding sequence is TGCAGCGTTCTAGGTTCTTACGAGCAGTACTTC. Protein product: CSVLGSYEQYF.